This T cell receptor (beta chain) comes out of a study of breast tumors, draining lymph nodes, adjacent tissues. Overall study results and limits: Data only fit, rather than demonstrated, lymph node origin of most tumor T cells. Compared with lymph nodes, tumors were less diverse; compared with nontumor tissue, more.

Note on this clonotype: The antigen is unknown. Because it lacks the conserved phenylalanine or tryptophan at the end, this CDR3 is likely a read error.

Germline V CDR1 and CDR2: SGHRS, YFSETQ. V gave up 1 base and J gave up 4 bases, with 18 bases separating them. The CDR3 is 17 amino acids. Breast cancer patients provided tissue from their axillary draining lymph nodes. Each CDR3 protein gets one entry after TCRdb re-called the multiplex PCR reads with MiXCR. The top ten hold around 2.2% of the sample, which has under 150,000 distinct CDR3 sequences, approximately 21% seen once. The sequence derives from a female donor with breast cancer. Some clones in this sample may be carry-over from other donors' samples. The sequencing input was axillary lymph node tissue. The chain joins TRBV5-1 to TRBJ2-1; D unresolved. The CDR3 nucleotides are TGCGCCAGCAGCTTGCGGGCGCTGAGCGCGAATTACAATGAGCAGTTCCTC. It yields the protein CASSLRALSANYNEQFL.